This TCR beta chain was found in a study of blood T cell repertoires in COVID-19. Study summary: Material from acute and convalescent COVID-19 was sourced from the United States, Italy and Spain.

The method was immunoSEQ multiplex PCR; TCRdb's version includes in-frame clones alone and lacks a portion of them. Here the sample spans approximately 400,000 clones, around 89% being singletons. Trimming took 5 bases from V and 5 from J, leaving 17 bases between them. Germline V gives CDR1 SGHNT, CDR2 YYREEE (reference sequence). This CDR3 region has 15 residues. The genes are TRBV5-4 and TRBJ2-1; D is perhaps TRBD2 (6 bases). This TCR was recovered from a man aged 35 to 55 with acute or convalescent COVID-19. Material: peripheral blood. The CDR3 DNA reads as TGTGCCAGCAGACCCTCGGGAGCGTACAACAATGAGCAGTTCTTC. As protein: CASRPSGAYNNEQFF.